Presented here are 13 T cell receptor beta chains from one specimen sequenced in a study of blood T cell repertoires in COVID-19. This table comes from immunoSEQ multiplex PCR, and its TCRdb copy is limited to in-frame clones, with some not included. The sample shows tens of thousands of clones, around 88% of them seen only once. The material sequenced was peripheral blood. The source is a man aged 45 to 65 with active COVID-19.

CDR3 sequence (DNA): TGTGCCAGCAGCTTAGCGAACAGGGGGCTCGAGCAGTACTTC. Translated, it gives CASSLANRGLEQYF. The chain carries TRBV7-2 and TRBJ2-7, with 9 bases lining up with TRBD1. The germline V gene has CDR1 SGHTA and CDR2 FQGNSA. The CDR3 spans 14 residues. The V gene end was trimmed by 0 bases and the J gene end by 6 bases; junction bases not matched to a gene: 3.

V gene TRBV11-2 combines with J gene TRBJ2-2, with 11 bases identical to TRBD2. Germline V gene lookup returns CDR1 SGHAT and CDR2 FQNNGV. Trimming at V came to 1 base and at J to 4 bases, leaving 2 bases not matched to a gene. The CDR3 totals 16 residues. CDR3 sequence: CASSLASGGFTGELFF. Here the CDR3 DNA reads TGTGCCAGCAGCTTAGCTAGCGGGGGGTTCACCGGGGAGCTGTTTTTT.

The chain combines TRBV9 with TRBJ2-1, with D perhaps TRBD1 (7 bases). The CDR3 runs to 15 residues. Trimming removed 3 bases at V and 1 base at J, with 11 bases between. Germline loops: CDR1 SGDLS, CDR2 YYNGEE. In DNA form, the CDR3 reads TGTGCCAGCAGCGCAGGGGGACTGTCCTACAATGAGCAGTTCTTC. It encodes CASSAGGLSYNEQFF.

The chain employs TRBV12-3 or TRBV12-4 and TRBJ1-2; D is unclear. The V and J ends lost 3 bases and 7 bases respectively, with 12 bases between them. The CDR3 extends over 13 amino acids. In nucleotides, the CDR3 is TGTGCCAGCAGTTTTCAGGCAGATGGTGGCTACACCTTC. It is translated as CASSFQADGGYTF.

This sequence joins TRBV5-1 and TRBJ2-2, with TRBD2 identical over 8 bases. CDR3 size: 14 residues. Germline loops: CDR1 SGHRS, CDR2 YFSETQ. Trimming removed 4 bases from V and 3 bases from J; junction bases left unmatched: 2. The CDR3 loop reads CASSPGLDTGELFF. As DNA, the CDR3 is TGCGCCAGCAGCCCGGGACTAGACACCGGGGAGCTGTTTTTT.

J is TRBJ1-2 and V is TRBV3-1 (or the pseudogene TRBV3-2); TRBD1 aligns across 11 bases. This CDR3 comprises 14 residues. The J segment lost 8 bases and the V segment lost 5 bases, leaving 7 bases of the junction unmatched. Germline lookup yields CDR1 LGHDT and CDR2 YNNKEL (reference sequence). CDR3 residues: CASSIGQGAGGYTF. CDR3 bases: TGTGCCAGCAGCATAGGACAGGGGGCGGGAGGCTACACCTTC.

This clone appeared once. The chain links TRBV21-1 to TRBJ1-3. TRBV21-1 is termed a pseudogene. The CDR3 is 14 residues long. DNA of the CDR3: TGTGCCAGCAGCAGAACCTACTCTGGAAACACCATATATTTT. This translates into CASSRTYSGNTIYF.

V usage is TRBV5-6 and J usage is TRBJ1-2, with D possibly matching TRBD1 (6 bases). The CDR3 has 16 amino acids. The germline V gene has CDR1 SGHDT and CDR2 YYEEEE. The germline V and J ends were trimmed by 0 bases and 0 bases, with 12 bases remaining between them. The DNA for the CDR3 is TGTGCCAGCAGCTTGGAGATACAGGGAGCTAACTATGGCTACACCTTC. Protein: CASSLEIQGANYGYTF.

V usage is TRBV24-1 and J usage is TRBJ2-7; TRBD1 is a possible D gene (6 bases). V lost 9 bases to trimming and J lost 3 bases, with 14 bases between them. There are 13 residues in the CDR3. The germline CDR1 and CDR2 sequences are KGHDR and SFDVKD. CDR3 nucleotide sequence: TGTGCCACCGCGAGAGGGGGAAGCTACGAGCAGTACTTC. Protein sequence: CATARGGSYEQYF.

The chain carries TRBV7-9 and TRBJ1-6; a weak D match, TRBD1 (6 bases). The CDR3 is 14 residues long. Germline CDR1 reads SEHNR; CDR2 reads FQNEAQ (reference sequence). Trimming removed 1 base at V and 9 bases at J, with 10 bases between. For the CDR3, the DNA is TGTGCCAGCAGCTTAGACAGGGAAAGTTCACCCCTCCACTTT. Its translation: CASSLDRESSPLHF. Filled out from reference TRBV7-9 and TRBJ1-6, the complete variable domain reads DTGVSQNPRHKITKRGQNVTFRCDPISEHNRLYWYRQTLGQGPEFLTYFQNEAQLEKSRLLSDRFSAERPKGSFSTLEIQRTEQGDSAMYLCASSLDRESSPLHFGNGTRLTVT.

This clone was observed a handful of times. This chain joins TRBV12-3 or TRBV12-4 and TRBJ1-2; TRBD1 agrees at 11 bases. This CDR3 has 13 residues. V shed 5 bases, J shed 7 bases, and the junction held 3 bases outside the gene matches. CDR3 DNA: TGTGCCAGCAGTGTAGGACAGGGGGCTGGCTACACCTTC. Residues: CASSVGQGAGYTF.

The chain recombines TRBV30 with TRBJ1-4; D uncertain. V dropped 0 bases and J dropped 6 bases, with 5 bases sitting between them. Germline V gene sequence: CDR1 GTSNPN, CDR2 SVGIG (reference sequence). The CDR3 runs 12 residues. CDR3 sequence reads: CAWSVLYEKLFF. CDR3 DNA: TGTGCCTGGAGTGTACTCTATGAAAAACTGTTTTTT.

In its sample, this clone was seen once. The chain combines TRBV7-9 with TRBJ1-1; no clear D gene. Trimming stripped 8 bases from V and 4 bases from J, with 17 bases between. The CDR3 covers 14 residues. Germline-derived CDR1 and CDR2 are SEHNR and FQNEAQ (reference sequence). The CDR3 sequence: CASSTPGDRTEAFF. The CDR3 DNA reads TGTGCCAGCTCGACCCCCGGGGATCGCACTGAAGCTTTCTTT.